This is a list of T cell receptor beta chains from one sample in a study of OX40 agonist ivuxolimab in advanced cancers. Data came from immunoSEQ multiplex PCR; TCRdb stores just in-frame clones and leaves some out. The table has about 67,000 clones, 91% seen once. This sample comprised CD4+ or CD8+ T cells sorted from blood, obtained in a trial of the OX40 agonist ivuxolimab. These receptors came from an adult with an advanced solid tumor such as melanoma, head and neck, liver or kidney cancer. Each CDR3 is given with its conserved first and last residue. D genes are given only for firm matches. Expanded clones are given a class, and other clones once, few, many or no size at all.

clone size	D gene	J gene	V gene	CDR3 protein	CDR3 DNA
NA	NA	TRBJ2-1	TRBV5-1	CASSTDPVNEQFF	TGCGCCAGCAGCACCGACCCCGTCAATGAGCAGTTCTTC
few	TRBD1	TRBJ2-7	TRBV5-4	CASSSAQGANGEQYF	TGTGCCAGCAGCTCGGCGCAGGGGGCGAATGGCGAGCAGTACTTC
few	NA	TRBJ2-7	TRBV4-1	CASSQNSDGFRYEQYF	TGCGCCAGCAGCCAAAACTCTGACGGGTTCCGCTACGAGCAGTACTTC
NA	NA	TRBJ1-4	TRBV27	CASSIDRTTNEKLFF	TGTGCCAGCAGTATAGACAGGACAACTAATGAAAAACTGTTTTTT
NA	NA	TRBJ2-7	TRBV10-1	CASSPGSNPYEQYF	TGCGCCAGCAGTCCCGGGTCCAACCCCTACGAGCAGTACTTC
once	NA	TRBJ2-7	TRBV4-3	CASSQDQRILYEQYF	TGCGCCAGCAGCCAAGATCAGAGGATCCTCTACGAGCAGTACTTC
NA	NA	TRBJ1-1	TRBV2	CASNPGLNTEAFF	TGTGCCAGCAATCCGGGATTGAACACTGAAGCTTTCTTT
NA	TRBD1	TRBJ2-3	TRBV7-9	CASSIGQGGPDTQYF	TGTGCCAGCAGCATAGGACAGGGTGGCCCAGATACGCAGTATTTT
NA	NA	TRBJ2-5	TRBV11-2	CASSLPLVENQYF	TGTGCCAGCAGCTTACCACTGGTAGAGAACCAGTACTTC
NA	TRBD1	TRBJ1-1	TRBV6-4	CASSETGESAFF	TGTGCCAGCAGTGAGACAGGGGAGTCGGCTTTCTTT
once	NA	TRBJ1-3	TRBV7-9	CASSARSFTSGNTIYF	TGTGCCAGCAGCGCCAGGTCTTTTACATCTGGAAACACCATATATTTT
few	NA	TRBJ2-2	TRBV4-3	CASSLLGGARTGELFF	TGCGCCAGCAGCCTGTTAGGAGGCGCGCGCACCGGGGAGCTGTTTTTT
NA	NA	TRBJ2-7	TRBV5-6	CASSLSLYEQYF	TGTGCCAGCAGCTTGTCCCTATACGAGCAGTACTTC
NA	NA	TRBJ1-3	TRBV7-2	CASAQDPTGNTIYF	TGTGCCAGCGCCCAGGATCCTACCGGAAACACCATATATTTT
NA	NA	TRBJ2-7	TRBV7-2	CASSAGRLVGEQYF	TGTGCCAGCAGCGCCGGGCGGTTGGTGGGCGAGCAGTACTTC
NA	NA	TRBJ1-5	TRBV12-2	CASRLGGREGQPQHF	TGTGCAAGTCGCTTAGGGGGCAGGGAGGGGCAGCCCCAGCATTTT
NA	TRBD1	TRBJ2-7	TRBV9	CASSPRPGTGSAYEQYF	TGTGCCAGCAGCCCCCGACCCGGGACAGGGTCTGCCTACGAGCAGTACTTC
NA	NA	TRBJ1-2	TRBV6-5	CASSSGTGDYGYTF	TGTGCCAGCAGTTCCGGGACGGGGGACTATGGCTACACCTTC
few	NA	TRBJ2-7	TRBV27	CASSLGRNEQYF	TGTGCCAGCAGTTTAGGCAGGAACGAGCAGTACTTC
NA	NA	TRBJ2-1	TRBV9	CASSVGGGEQFF	TGTGCCAGCAGCGTAGGGGGCGGTGAGCAGTTCTTC
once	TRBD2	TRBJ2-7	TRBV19	CASSTSGWTSGNYEQYF	TGTGCCAGTAGTACTTCCGGATGGACTAGCGGTAACTACGAGCAGTACTTC
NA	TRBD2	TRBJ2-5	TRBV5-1	CASVASGSRQTQYF	TGCGCCAGCGTGGCTAGCGGGAGTCGGCAGACCCAGTACTTC
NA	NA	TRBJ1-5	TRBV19	CASSTPGNQPQHF	TGTGCCAGTAGTACCCCAGGGAATCAGCCCCAGCATTTT
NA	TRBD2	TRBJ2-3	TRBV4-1	CASSRTSGGAGDTQYF	TGCGCCAGCAGCCGTACTAGCGGGGGGGCCGGGGATACGCAGTATTTT
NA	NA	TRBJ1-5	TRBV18	CASSPFQGDSNQPQHF	TGTGCCAGCTCACCGTTCCAGGGCGACAGCAATCAGCCCCAGCATTTT